The rows below give T cell receptor beta chains drawn from one sample of a study of T cells in Graves' hyperthyroidism and ophthalmopathy. TCRdb redid the calling of the multiplex PCR reads with MiXCR, one entry per CDR3 protein. The table lists about 480,000 distinct CDR3 sequences, less than 25% of them singletons. Source material: blood. All receptors come from a woman in her twenties or thirties with Graves' ophthalmopathy. The CDR3 runs from the conserved cysteine through the conserved F or W. The D gene is left open where the match is weak. Not every row has a clone size; where given, it reads once, few, many or a size class.

>many|TRBV6-1|NA|TRBJ1-5
CASSDDGSNQPQHF
TGTGCCAGCAGTGACGACGGTAGCAATCAGCCCCAGCATTTT
>many|TRBV10-2|NA|TRBJ1-2
CASSESPRDYGYTF
TGCGCCAGCAGTGAGTCCCCGAGGGACTATGGCTACACCTTC
>NA|TRBV20-1|NA|TRBJ1-5
CSARLHLTWTVNQPQHF
TGCAGTGCTAGACTTCACTTGACCTGGACAGTGAACCAGCCCCAGCATTTT
>NA|TRBV12-3/TRBV12-4|NA|TRBJ1-5
CASSLQGRDYQPQHF
TGTGCCAGCAGTTTACAGGGCAGGGATTATCAGCCCCAGCATTTT
>many|TRBV4-2|NA|TRBJ1-1
CASSQSLGAENTEAFF
TGTGCCAGCAGCCAAAGTCTGGGAGCGGAGAACACTGAAGCTTTCTTT
>few|TRBV12-3/TRBV12-4|TRBD1|TRBJ2-5
CASSLVDRGVETQYF
TGTGCCAGCAGTTTAGTGGACAGGGGTGTTGAGACCCAGTACTTC
>NA|TRBV6-1|NA|TRBJ2-2
CASSLEGVTGKLFF
TGTGCCAGCAGCCTGGAGGGGGTCACCGGGAAGCTGTTTTTT
>NA|TRBV6-1|TRBD1|TRBJ1-1
CASSDRGQTTEAFF
TGTGCCAGCAGTGATAGGGGGCAAACGACTGAAGCTTTCTTT
>NA|TRBV6-2/TRBV6-3|TRBD1|TRBJ1-5
CASSAPGQYGRQPQHF
TGTGCCAGCAGTGCACCGGGACAGTACGGAAGGCAGCCCCAGCATTTT
>NA|TRBV6-1|TRBD1|TRBJ2-5
CASSQGTGEETQYF
TGTGCCAGCAGTCAAGGGACAGGGGAAGAGACCCAGTACTTC
>NA|TRBV12-3/TRBV12-4|TRBD1|TRBJ2-7
CASSLPMVTGNYEQYF
TGTGCCAGCAGTTTACCCATGGTGACAGGGAACTACGAGCAGTACTTC
>many|TRBV6-5|NA|TRBJ2-7
CASTPPGLYEQYF
TGTGCCAGCACCCCGCCAGGGCTCTACGAGCAGTACTTC
>many|TRBV27|NA|TRBJ1-2
CASTSEQSYGYTF
TGTGCCAGCACCTCGGAGCAGTCCTATGGCTACACCTTC
>NA|TRBV16|TRBD1|TRBJ1-2
CASSQLETGGAYGYTF
TGTGCCAGCAGCCAACTGGAAACAGGGGGCGCCTATGGCTACACCTTC
>few|TRBV20-1|TRBD1|TRBJ1-6
CSAPTGQGRGSLHF
TGCAGTGCTCCGACGGGACAGGGAAGAGGATCCCTCCACTTT
>many|TRBV6-2/TRBV6-3|TRBD1|TRBJ2-5
CASVDRVQETQYF
TGTGCCAGCGTAGACAGGGTTCAAGAGACCCAGTACTTC
>NA|TRBV10-3|NA|TRBJ1-5
CAISESPSNQPQHF
TGTGCCATCAGTGAGTCCCCCAGCAATCAGCCCCAGCATTTT
>few|TRBV6-1|TRBD1|TRBJ1-2
CASSAGGSYGYTF
TGTGCCAGCAGTGCAGGGGGCAGTTATGGCTACACCTTC
>few|TRBV11-2|NA|TRBJ2-3
CASSRRRAGALTDTQYF
TGTGCCAGCAGCCGACGAAGGGCGGGGGCTCTCACAGATACGCAGTATTTT
>NA|TRBV11-2|TRBD2|TRBJ2-2
CASSPTSGVPNTGELFF
TGTGCCAGCAGCCCGACTAGCGGGGTTCCGAACACCGGGGAGCTGTTTTTT
>many|TRBV10-3|NA|TRBJ1-6
CAISESSARGGSPLHF
TGTGCCATCAGTGAGTCATCGGCCAGGGGTGGTTCACCCCTCCACTTT
>many|TRBV6-1|TRBD1|TRBJ1-4
CASSEQGEGVWEKLFF
TGTGCCAGCAGTGAACAGGGGGAGGGCGTTTGGGAAAAACTGTTTTTT
>NA|TRBV6-4|NA|TRBJ2-7
CPSRTGRSYEQYF
TGTCCCAGCAGAACAGGGAGGTCCTACGAGCAGTACTTC
>NA|TRBV5-1|NA|TRBJ2-2
CASSLGSIINTGELFF
TGCGCCAGCAGCTTGGGATCAATCATTAACACCGGGGAGCTGTTTTTT
>NA|TRBV6-1|TRBD2|TRBJ2-5
CASGRLAGGQETQYF
TGTGCCAGCGGAAGACTAGCGGGAGGGCAAGAGACCCAGTACTTC
>few|TRBV24-1|NA|TRBJ1-2
CATSDMSIGYGYTF
TGTGCCACCAGTGATATGTCGATCGGTTATGGCTACACCTTC
>NA|TRBV7-9|NA|TRBJ1-1
CASSSHGRLNTEAFF
TGTGCCAGCAGCTCTCACGGACGGTTGAACACTGAAGCTTTCTTT
>NA|TRBV28|TRBD2|TRBJ2-5
CASRSLAGKETQYF
TGTGCCAGCAGGTCACTAGCGGGGAAAGAGACCCAGTACTTC
>NA|TRBV20-1|NA|TRBJ1-2
CSATGTGFNYGYTF
TGCAGTGCTACTGGAACAGGCTTTAACTATGGCTACACCTTC
>NA|TRBV6-5|NA|TRBJ2-2
CASSYSALQGYTGELFF
TGTGCCAGCAGTTACTCGGCCTTACAGGGATACACCGGGGAGCTGTTTTTT
>NA|TRBV24-1|TRBD1|TRBJ2-6
CATKDRPGANVLTF
TGTGCCACCAAGGACAGGCCTGGGGCCAACGTCCTGACTTTC
>NA|TRBV28|NA|TRBJ1-1
CAINFGTEAFF
TGTGCCATCAATTTTGGCACTGAAGCTTTCTTT
>many|TRBV11-2|TRBD2|TRBJ2-7
CASSFTGTSNYEQYF
TGTGCCAGCAGCTTCACCGGGACTAGCAACTACGAGCAGTACTTC
>few|TRBV7-2|TRBD2|TRBJ2-4
CASSSQGLARTKNIQYF
TGTGCCAGCAGCTCTCAGGGACTAGCGAGGACCAAAAACATTCAGTACTTC
>many|TRBV12-3/TRBV12-4|TRBD1|TRBJ1-2
CASSFSQGNGYTF
TGTGCCAGCAGTTTCTCACAGGGGAACGGCTACACCTTC
>few|TRBV6-1|TRBD1|TRBJ1-2
CASSEHLAGGHYGYTF
TGTGCCAGCAGTGAACACTTGGCAGGGGGCCACTATGGCTACACCTTC
>few|TRBV12-3/TRBV12-4|NA|TRBJ1-2
CASSLWRTADTF
TGTGCCAGCAGTTTATGGCGCACGGCGGACACCTTC
>NA|TRBV28|TRBD1|TRBJ2-5
CASSYRGRRETQYF
TGTGCCAGCAGCTACAGGGGGCGCAGGGAGACCCAGTACTTC
>many|TRBV29-1|NA|TRBJ1-1
CSVHNLNMDTEAFF
TGCAGCGTTCACAACTTGAATATGGACACTGAAGCTTTCTTT
>NA|TRBV6-1|NA|TRBJ2-2
CASSADTHTGELFF
TGTGCCAGCAGTGCTGACACGCACACCGGGGAGCTGTTTTTT
>NA|TRBV2|TRBD2|TRBJ2-2
CASHNRGAGELFF
TGTGCCAGCCACAACCGGGGGGCCGGGGAGCTGTTTTTT